This TCR beta chain was sequenced for a study of T-cell memory formation after mild COVID-19. Details on this clonotype: Its antigen is undetermined.

The CDR3 totals 13 residues. Germline-derived CDR1 and CDR2 are MNHEY and SVGAGI. V was cut by 0 bases and J by 5 bases, with 5 bases left in between. TCRdb analysed the 5' RACE reads with MiXCR anew, one entry per CDR3 protein. Of about 430,000 distinct CDR3 sequences in the sample, approximately 25% were seen once. Overall study results and limits: CD4/CD8 balance held among clones contracting day 15 to 85, and later expanders leaned CD4+. Pre-infection memory harbored some responding clones, suggesting cross-reactive memory joined.

The rearrangement joins TRBV6-5 to TRBJ2-4; D remains unclear. The receptor was derived from an adult woman who had mild COVID-19 (a few samples of this study predate the infection). Cell type and time point are not known. Sequences were obtained from PBMCs or a T cell subset sorted from them (not recorded which). CDR3 loop: CASSYSQENIQYF. The CDR3 DNA sequence: TGTGCCAGCAGTTACTCCCAGGAAAACATTCAGTACTTC.